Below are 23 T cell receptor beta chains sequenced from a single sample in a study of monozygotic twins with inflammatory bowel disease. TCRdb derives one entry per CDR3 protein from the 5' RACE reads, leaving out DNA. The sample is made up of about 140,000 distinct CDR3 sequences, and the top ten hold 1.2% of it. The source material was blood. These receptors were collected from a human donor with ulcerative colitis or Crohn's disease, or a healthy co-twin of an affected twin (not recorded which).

The CDR3 sequence: CASSLDSISSGNTIYF. This chain joins TRBV5-1 and TRBJ1-3. The germline gives CDR1 SGHRS, CDR2 YFSETQ. The CDR3 consists of 16 residues.

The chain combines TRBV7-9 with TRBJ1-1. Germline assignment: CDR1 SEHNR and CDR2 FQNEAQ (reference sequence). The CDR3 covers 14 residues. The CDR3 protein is CASSQSGKSTEAFF.

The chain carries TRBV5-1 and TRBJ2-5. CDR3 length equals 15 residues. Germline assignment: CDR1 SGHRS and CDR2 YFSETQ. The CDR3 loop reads CASSFGPGKQETQYF.

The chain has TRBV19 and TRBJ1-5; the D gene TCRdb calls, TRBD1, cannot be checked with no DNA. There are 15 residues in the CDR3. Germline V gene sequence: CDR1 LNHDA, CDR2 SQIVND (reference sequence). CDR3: CASRGGAQFNQPQHF.

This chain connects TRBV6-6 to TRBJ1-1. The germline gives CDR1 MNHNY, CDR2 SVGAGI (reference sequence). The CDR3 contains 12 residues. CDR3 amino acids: CASGQPNTEAFF.

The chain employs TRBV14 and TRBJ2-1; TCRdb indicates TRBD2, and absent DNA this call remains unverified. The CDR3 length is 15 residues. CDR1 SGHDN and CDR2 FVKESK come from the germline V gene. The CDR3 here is CASSPGSSSYNEQFF.

The CDR3 here is CAISVDRGDGYTF. This sequence joins TRBV10-3 and TRBJ1-2; TCRdb returns TRBD1, unconfirmable since there is no DNA. The germline CDR1 and CDR2 sequences are ENHRY and SYGVKD. The CDR3 consists of 13 residues.

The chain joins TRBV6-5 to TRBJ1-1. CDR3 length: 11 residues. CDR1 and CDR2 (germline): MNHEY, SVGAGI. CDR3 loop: CASSDGAEAFF.

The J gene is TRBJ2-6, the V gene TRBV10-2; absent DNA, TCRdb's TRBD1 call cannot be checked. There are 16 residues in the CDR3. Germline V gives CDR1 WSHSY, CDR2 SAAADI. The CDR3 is CASIQPRGDGANVLTF.

CDR3 sequence reads: CASSLSPGQTMNTEAFF. This sequence joins TRBV12-3 or TRBV12-4 and TRBJ1-1; TCRdb lists TRBD1, though no DNA is available to test this call. This CDR3 is built from 17 residues.

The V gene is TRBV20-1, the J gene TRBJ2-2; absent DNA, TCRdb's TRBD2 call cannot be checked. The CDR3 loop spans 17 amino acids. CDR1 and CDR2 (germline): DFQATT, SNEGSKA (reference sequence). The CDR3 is CSARTSGIPFHTGELFF.

This CDR3 reads CASSSGERDTGELFF. V and J are TRBV19 and TRBJ2-2; TCRdb's D gene call, TRBD2, goes unchecked for lack of DNA. This CDR3 is built from 15 residues. Germline V lookup: CDR1 LNHDA, CDR2 SQIVND (reference sequence).

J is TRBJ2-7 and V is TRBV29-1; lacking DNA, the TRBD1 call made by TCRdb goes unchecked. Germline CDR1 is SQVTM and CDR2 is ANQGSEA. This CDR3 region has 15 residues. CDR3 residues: CSVEDGGRNAYEQYF.

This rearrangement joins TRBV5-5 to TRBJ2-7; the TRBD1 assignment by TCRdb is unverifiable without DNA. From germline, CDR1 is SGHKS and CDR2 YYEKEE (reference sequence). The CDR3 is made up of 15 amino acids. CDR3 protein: CASSLEGLSSYEQYF.

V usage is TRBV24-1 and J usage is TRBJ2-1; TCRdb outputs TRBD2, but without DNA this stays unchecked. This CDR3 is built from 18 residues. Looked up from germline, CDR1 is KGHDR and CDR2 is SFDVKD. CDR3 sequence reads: CATSDFGSSGRSCNEQFF.

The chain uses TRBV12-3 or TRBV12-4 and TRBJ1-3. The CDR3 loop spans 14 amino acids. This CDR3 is CASSYENCGNTIYF.

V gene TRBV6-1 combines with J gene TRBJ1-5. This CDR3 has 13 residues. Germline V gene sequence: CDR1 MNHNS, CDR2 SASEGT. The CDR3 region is CASSGGGNQPQHF.

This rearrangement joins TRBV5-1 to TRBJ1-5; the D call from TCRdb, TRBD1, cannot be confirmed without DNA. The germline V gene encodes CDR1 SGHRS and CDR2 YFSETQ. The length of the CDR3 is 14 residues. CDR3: CASSLTGGDQPQHF. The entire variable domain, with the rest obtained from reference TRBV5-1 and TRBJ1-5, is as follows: KAGVTQTPRYLIKTRGQQVTLSCSPISGHRSVSWYQQTPGQGLQFLFEYFSETQRNKGNFPGRFSGRQFSNSRSEMNVSTLELGDSALYLCASSLTGGDQPQHFGDGTRLSIL.

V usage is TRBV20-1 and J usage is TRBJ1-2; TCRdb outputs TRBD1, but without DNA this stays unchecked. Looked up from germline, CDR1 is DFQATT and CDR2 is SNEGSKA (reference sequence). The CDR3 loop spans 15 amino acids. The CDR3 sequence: CSAKPNGQGAGGYTF.

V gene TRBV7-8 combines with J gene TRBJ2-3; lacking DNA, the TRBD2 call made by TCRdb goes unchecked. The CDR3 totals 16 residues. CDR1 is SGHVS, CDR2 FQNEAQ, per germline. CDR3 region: CASSLVGGPSTDTQYF.

This CDR3 is CSVIGQGSHEQFF. V gene TRBV29-1 combines with J gene TRBJ2-1; with no DNA, the TCRdb D assignment of TRBD1 cannot be verified. Per the germline V gene, CDR1 is SQVTM and CDR2 is ANQGSEA. The CDR3 loop spans 13 amino acids.

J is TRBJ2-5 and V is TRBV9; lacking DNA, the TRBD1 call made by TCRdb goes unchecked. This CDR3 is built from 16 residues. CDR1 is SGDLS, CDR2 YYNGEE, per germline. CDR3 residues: CASSVGRTGAQETQYF.

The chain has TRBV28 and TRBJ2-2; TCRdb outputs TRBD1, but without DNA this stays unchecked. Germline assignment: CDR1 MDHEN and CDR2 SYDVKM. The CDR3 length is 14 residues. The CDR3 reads CASSLGQDTGELFF. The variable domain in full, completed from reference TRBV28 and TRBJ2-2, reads DVKVTQSSRYLVKRTGEKVFLECVQDMDHENMFWYRQDPGLGLRLIYFSYDVKMKEKGDIPEGYSVSREKKERFSLILESASTNQTSMYLCASSLGQDTGELFFGEGSRLTVL.